This TCR beta chain appears in the sequencing data of a study of T cells in Graves' hyperthyroidism and ophthalmopathy. Looking at the study overall: Peripheral blood was secured at the point of initial diagnosis, before any treatment.

The V end lost 6 bases, the J end lost 5 bases, and 22 bases lay between the germline ends. The CDR3 spans 16 residues. Germline V gene lookup returns CDR1 MNHEY and CDR2 SVGAGI. There are many counts of this clonotype. The target antigen is unknown. Using RNA transcripts as the source, TCR beta CDR3 regions were amplified. The HTBI set primed first-round TCR CDR3 RT-PCR. TCRdb re-analysed the multiplex PCR reads in MiXCR, keeping a single row per CDR3 protein. This sample has 300,000 to 350,000 distinct CDR3 sequences, with 15% to 20% found just once. Lactation, pregnancy, other autoimmune disease or uncontrolled infection excluded patients. Diagnoses were made from clinical symptoms, serum measures (thyroxine and TRAb), thyroid ultrasound and orbital computed tomography. Findings and caveats of the study: Blood also carried most thyroid clonotypes expanded above 0.001.

The clonotype originates from a woman aged 40 to 49 with Graves' ophthalmopathy. Input material: blood. The V call is TRBV6-5, the J call TRBJ2-5; perhaps TRBD1 as D (6 bases). The CDR3 region is CASSYQGWVEEETQYF. CDR3 DNA sequence: TGTGCCAGCAGCTACCAGGGGTGGGTGGAGGAGGAGACCCAGTACTTC.